A single sample is the source of the 23 T cell receptor beta chains below, sequenced in a study of PD-1 blockade in classical Hodgkin lymphoma. This table comes from immunoSEQ multiplex PCR, and its TCRdb copy is limited to in-frame clones, with some not included. The sample consists of roughly 32,000 clones, approximately 85% of them appearing once. Every patient experienced relapse after autologous stem cell transplantation, and brentuximab vedotin exposure varied. The source material was peripheral blood mononuclear cells (PBMCs), sampled at baseline. These receptors were obtained from a human donor with classical Hodgkin lymphoma.

The chain links TRBV4-2 to TRBJ2-7; TRBD1 agrees at 8 bases. The CDR3 runs to 16 residues. Germline values: CDR1 LGHNA, CDR2 YNFKEQ. V was clipped by 1 base and J by 1 base; unmatched bases: 6. CDR3 in DNA: TGTGCCAGCAGCCAAGGCACCGGACAGGGTTCCTACGAGCAGTACTTC. Translation gives CASSQGTGQGSYEQYF.

The J gene is TRBJ1-4, the V gene TRBV7-2; 9 nucleotides align to TRBD1. V shed 4 bases and J 8 bases; nucleotides not matched to a gene: 5. The CDR3 sequence is 14 residues long. Germline V gene data show CDR1 as SGHTA and CDR2 as FQGNSA. DNA for the CDR3: TGTGCCAGCAGCTGGACAGGGGTTCAGGAAAAACTGTTTTTT. Translating it yields CASSWTGVQEKLFF. Together with reference TRBV7-2 and TRBJ1-4, the CDR3 gives the full variable domain: GAGVSQSPSNKVTEKGKDVELRCDPISGHTALYWYRQSLGQGLEFLIYFQGNSAPDKSGLPSDRFSAERTGGSVSTLTIQRTQQEDSAVYLCASSWTGVQEKLFFGSGTQLSVL.

The rearrangement uses TRBV9 and TRBJ2-5, with a possible D match to TRBD1 (6 bases). CDR3 length: 13 amino acids. Germline assignment: CDR1 SGDLS and CDR2 YYNGEE. Trimming shortened V by 0 bases and J by 3 bases, and 6 bases separated the two germline ends. This CDR3 is CASSVGQEETQYF. CDR3 in DNA: TGTGCCAGCAGCGTAGGACAGGAAGAGACCCAGTACTTC.

The V and J genes are TRBV7-2 and TRBJ2-3; D is perhaps TRBD1 or TRBD2 (5 bases each). This CDR3 has 14 amino acids. Germline V gene sequence: CDR1 SGHTA, CDR2 FQGNSA. Trimming stripped 6 bases from V and 0 bases from J, with 10 bases between. This CDR3 reads CASRRGSSTDTQYF. In DNA, the CDR3 is TGTGCCAGCAGGAGGGGTAGCAGCACAGATACGCAGTATTTT.

The sample holds one count of this clone. The gene calls are TRBV19 and TRBJ1-4; D remains unclear. The CDR3 sequence is 14 residues long. Germline loops: CDR1 LNHDA, CDR2 SQIVND (reference sequence). V was shortened by 6 bases and J by 0 bases, with 8 bases between the two germline ends. The CDR3 reads CASRVGTTNEKLFF. The CDR3 DNA reads TGTGCCAGTAGAGTCGGCACAACTAATGAAAAACTGTTTTTT.

The V and J genes are TRBV28 and TRBJ1-1, with TRBD1 as a possible D gene (5 bases). In germline, CDR1 is MDHEN, CDR2 SYDVKM. CDR3 length: 12 residues. Trimming took 8 bases from V and 13 from J, leaving 20 bases between them. CDR3 protein: CASLGGRVFFFF. CDR3 coding DNA: TGTGCCAGCCTCGGGGGACGAGTCTTTTTTTTCTTT.

The chain joins TRBV6-5 to TRBJ1-2; D possibly corresponds to TRBD1 (6 bases). The CDR3 length is 13 residues. Germline lookup yields CDR1 MNHEY and CDR2 SVGAGI. The V gene lost 6 bases and the J gene lost 7 bases, with 15 bases spanning the gap. CDR3 amino acids: CASRKGGYGGYTF. The CDR3 nucleotides are TGTGCCAGCAGGAAGGGGGGGTATGGTGGCTACACCTTC.

In this sample, this clone turned up a few times. This chain links TRBV5-6 with TRBJ2-5, with D unclear. The V gene lost 1 base and the J gene lost 4 bases, with 5 bases spanning the gap. Germline V gene lookup returns CDR1 SGHDT and CDR2 YYEEEE. CDR3 length: 12 residues. CDR3 sequence: CASSLTPETQYF. CDR3 DNA sequence: TGTGCCAGCAGCTTGACCCCAGAGACCCAGTACTTC.

The chain carries TRBV6-6 and TRBJ1-1; D unresolved. This CDR3 is built from 14 residues. CDR1 MNHNY and CDR2 SVGAGI come from the germline V gene (reference sequence). V dropped 5 bases and J dropped 1 base, with 11 bases sitting between them. Written as DNA, the CDR3 is TGTGCCAGCAGTATTCCGTGGGAGAACACTGAAGCTTTCTTT. Its protein is CASSIPWENTEAFF.

Only one count was recorded for this clone. V is TRBV19 and J is TRBJ2-3; weak D call: TRBD1 (5 bases). Germline V gene data show CDR1 as LNHDA and CDR2 as SQIVND (reference sequence). The CDR3 runs to 16 residues. Trimming pared 4 bases from V and 3 bases from J, leaving 17 bases between. The CDR3 nucleotides are TGTGCCAGTAGTAAATCGATAGGGGAAAGAACAGATACGCAGTATTTT. It specifies CASSKSIGERTDTQYF.

The V and J genes are TRBV7-3 and TRBJ1-1, with D possibly TRBD1 on 5 matching bases. CDR1 SGHTA and CDR2 FQGTGA come from the germline V gene. This CDR3 contains 13 residues. The V end lost 2 bases, the J end lost 7 bases, and 11 bases lay between the germline ends. CDR3 loop: CASSLSGDLEAFF. In DNA, the CDR3 is TGTGCCAGCAGCTTATCTGGGGACCTTGAAGCTTTCTTT.

The chain uses TRBV7-6 and TRBJ1-2; 10 positions agree with TRBD1. The CDR3 covers 15 residues. With 1 base clipped from V and 4 bases from J, the junction kept 3 bases outside the gene matches. Germline CDR1 SGHVS, CDR2 FNYEAQ. The CDR3 is CASSLGQGAIYGYTF. CDR3 bases: TGTGCCAGCAGCTTAGGACAGGGGGCGATCTATGGCTACACCTTC.

The chain combines TRBV29-1 with TRBJ2-4; possible D gene TRBD1, 6 bases. The CDR3 has 14 residues. In germline, CDR1 is SQVTM, CDR2 ANQGSEA. Trimming stripped 3 bases from V and 7 bases from J, with 16 bases between. CDR3 nucleotide sequence: TGCAGCGTTGATGGCCCTCAGGGGTTGAACATTCAGTACTTC. Translating it yields CSVDGPQGLNIQYF.

This clone occurred a few times. The chain employs TRBV28 and TRBJ1-3, with D maybe TRBD1 (6 bases). The germline V gene has CDR1 MDHEN and CDR2 SYDVKM. This CDR3 contains 13 residues. V gave up 5 bases and J gave up 8 bases, with 13 bases separating them. The CDR3 loop is CASSLQGSDTIYF. Written as DNA, the CDR3 is TGTGCCAGCAGTCTACAGGGTAGTGACACCATATATTTT. Together with reference TRBV28 and TRBJ1-3, the CDR3 gives the full variable domain: DVKVTQSSRYLVKRTGEKVFLECVQDMDHENMFWYRQDPGLGLRLIYFSYDVKMKEKGDIPEGYSVSREKKERFSLILESASTNQTSMYLCASSLQGSDTIYFGEGSWLTVV.

This clone was detected only a few times. CDR3 loop: CASSLSTGNTYGYTF. The CDR3 nucleotides are TGTGCCAGCAGCTTATCAACCGGCAACACCTATGGCTACACCTTC. The V gene is TRBV7-9, the J gene TRBJ1-2; D remains unclear. From germline, CDR1 is SEHNR and CDR2 FQNEAQ (reference sequence). This CDR3 is 15 amino acids long. V dropped 2 bases and J dropped 4 bases, with 14 bases sitting between them.

V is TRBV19 and J is TRBJ2-5; the D is unclear. The DNA matches TRBJ2-7 better at its end, which makes the J call doubtful. This CDR3 is 14 amino acids long. Germline values: CDR1 LNHDA, CDR2 SQIVND (reference sequence). The CDR3 nucleotides are TGTGCCAGTAGTCCCCAAACGGCTACCTACGAGCAGTACTTC. Encoded protein: CASSPQTATYEQYF.

The genes are TRBV19 and TRBJ1-5; D is possibly TRBD1 (6 bases). Trimming left V 5 bases short and J 1 base short, with 9 bases between. This CDR3 comprises 14 residues. Germline values: CDR1 LNHDA, CDR2 SQIVND (reference sequence). The CDR3: CASSGTISNQPQHF. The CDR3 bases are TGTGCCAGTAGTGGGACAATCAGCAATCAGCCCCAGCATTTT.

V gene TRBV9 combines with J gene TRBJ1-2; D is perhaps TRBD1 (6 bases). The CDR3 has 16 amino acids. V was cut by 3 bases and J by 8 bases, with 23 bases left in between. Germline CDR1 is SGDLS and CDR2 is YYNGEE. The CDR3 here is CASSEGPGAGDWGYTF. CDR3 DNA sequence: TGTGCCAGCAGCGAGGGCCCTGGGGCAGGGGATTGGGGCTACACCTTC.

The chain couples TRBV10-3 to TRBJ2-5; 12 bases line up with TRBD2. This CDR3 contains 16 residues. V was pared by 2 bases and J by 3 bases, with 4 bases of the junction left unmatched. Germline assignment: CDR1 ENHRY and CDR2 SYGVKD. The CDR3 sequence: CAISEPTSGGEETQYF. As DNA, the CDR3 is TGTGCCATCAGTGAGCCGACTAGCGGGGGAGAAGAGACCCAGTACTTC.

This clone was observed once. CDR3: CASSPDNPGKNIQYF. As DNA, the CDR3 is TGTGCCAGCAGCCCAGATAACCCGGGCAAAAACATTCAGTACTTC. V and J are TRBV4-2 and TRBJ2-4; D not certain. Germline V gene data show CDR1 as LGHNA and CDR2 as YNFKEQ. The CDR3 has 15 residues. The ends were cut back, 4 bases at V and 3 bases at J, with 13 bases in the middle.

This clone appeared a single time. A much larger clonotype is one base distant, so this may be a read error. V usage is TRBV27 and J usage is TRBJ1-2, with 8 bases aligning to TRBD1. V dropped 2 bases and J dropped 1; count of bases not matched to a gene: 12. The CDR3 has 18 amino acids. CDR1 and CDR2 (germline): MNHEY, SMNVEV (reference sequence). The CDR3 coding sequence is TGTGCCAGCAGTTTAGGGGGGGGAGGCAGGGGGCTTAACTATGGCTACACCTTC. Amino acid sequence: CASSLGGGGRGLNYGYTF.

The chain uses TRBV19 and TRBJ2-5; a weak D match, TRBD1 (5 bases). The V and J ends lost 3 bases and 5 bases respectively, with 16 bases between them. Germline CDR1 and CDR2: LNHDA and SQIVND (reference sequence). The CDR3 sequence is 15 residues long. The CDR3, as DNA: TGTGCCAGTAGTATCATGCAGGGTCCTTCTGAGACCCAGTACTTC. Residues: CASSIMQGPSETQYF.

The chain employs TRBV6-5 and TRBJ2-3, with 11 bases that match TRBD2. This CDR3 spans 16 amino acids. The trim removed 0 bases at V and 6 bases at J, leaving 5 bases unmatched. In germline, CDR1 is MNHEY, CDR2 SVGAGI. The CDR3 spells CASSYSASGGTDTQYF. Here the CDR3 DNA reads TGTGCCAGCAGTTACTCGGCTAGCGGGGGGACTGATACGCAGTATTTT.